This T cell receptor beta chain was found in a study of cytomegalovirus exposure and HLA in healthy donors. General observations from the study: A few CMV-associated chains proved CMV antigen-specific in vitro. Analysis performed later showed TCR beta chains linked to HLA being more clonally expanded than equally common others.

Each donor was nominally healthy when sampled (though unrecorded immune exposures were likely). The CDR3 has 13 amino acids. Germline-derived CDR1 and CDR2 are WSHSY and SAAADI. V was trimmed by 4 bases and J by 5 bases, leaving 11 bases between them. This clone was seen a handful of times. Its matching antigen is unknown. The PCR used 60 Vbeta and 13 Jbeta primers. TCRdb's copy holds only in-frame clones and misses some; the assay was immunoSEQ multiplex PCR. The sample holds approximately 130,000 clones, over 75% seen once. The sequenced material came from PBMCs. The source is a woman aged 18-29 years in good health and CMV-seronegative. The V call is TRBV10-2, the J call TRBJ2-5, with D possibly matching TRBD1 (5 bases). In nucleotides, the CDR3 is TGCGCCAGCAGTGTGCGACAGTGGGAGACCCAGTACTTC. Translation: CASSVRQWETQYF.